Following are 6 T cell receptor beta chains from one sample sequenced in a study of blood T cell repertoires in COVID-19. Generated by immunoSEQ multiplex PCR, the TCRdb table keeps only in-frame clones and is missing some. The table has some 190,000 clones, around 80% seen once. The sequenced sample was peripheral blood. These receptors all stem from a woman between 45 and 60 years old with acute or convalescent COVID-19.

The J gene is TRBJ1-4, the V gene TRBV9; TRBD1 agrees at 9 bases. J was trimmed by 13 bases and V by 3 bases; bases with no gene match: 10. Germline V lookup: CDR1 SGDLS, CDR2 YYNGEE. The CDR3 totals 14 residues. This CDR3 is CASSARDRVSGLFF. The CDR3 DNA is TGTGCCAGCAGCGCCCGGGACAGGGTATCGGGACTGTTTTTT.

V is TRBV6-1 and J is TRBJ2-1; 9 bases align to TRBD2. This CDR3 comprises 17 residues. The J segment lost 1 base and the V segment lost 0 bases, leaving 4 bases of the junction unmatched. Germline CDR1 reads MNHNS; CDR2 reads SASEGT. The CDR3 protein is CASSEALLAGSYNEQFF. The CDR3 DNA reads TGTGCCAGCAGTGAAGCACTGCTAGCGGGGTCCTACAATGAGCAGTTCTTC.

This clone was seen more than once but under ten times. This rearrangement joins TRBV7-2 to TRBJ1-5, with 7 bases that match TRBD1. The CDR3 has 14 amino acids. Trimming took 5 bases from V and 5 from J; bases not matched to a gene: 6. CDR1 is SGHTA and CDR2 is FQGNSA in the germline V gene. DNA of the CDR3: TGTGCCAGCAGCGAAGTAGGGGGCGATCAGCCCCAGCATTTT. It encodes CASSEVGGDQPQHF.

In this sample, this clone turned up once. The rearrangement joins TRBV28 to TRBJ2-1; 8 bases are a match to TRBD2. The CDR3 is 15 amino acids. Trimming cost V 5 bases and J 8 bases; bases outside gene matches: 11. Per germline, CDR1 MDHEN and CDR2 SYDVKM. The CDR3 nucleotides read TGTGCCAGCAGTGGCAGCGGGAGTTTGTTCGATGAGCAGTTCTTC. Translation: CASSGSGSLFDEQFF.

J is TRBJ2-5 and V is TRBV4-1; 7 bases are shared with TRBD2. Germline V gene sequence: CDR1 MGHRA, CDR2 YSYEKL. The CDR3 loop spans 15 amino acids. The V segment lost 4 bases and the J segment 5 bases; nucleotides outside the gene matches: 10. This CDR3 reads CASSPGPVGGETQYF. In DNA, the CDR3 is TGCGCCAGCAGCCCGGGACCGGTGGGAGGGGAGACCCAGTACTTC.

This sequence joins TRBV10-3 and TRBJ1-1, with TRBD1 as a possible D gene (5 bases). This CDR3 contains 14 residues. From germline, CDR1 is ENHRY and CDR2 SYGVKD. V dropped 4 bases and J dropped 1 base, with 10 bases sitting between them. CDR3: CAISAVGQNTEAFF. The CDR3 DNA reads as TGTGCCATCAGTGCAGTTGGACAGAACACTGAAGCTTTCTTT.